Below are 28 T cell receptor beta chains sequenced from a single sample in a study of blood T cell repertoires in COVID-19. Libraries were prepared by immunoSEQ multiplex PCR; TCRdb keeps only in-frame clonotypes and omits some of them. Of about 280,000 clones in the sample, over 75% are singletons; the top ten hold 4.5% to 6%. The sample comprised peripheral blood. Receptors originate from a man aged 50 to 60 with active or convalescent COVID-19.

The chain links TRBV7-9 to TRBJ1-5, with D possibly being TRBD1 (5 bases). The V end was cut by 2 bases, the J end by 2 bases, with 10 bases between. The length of the CDR3 is 15 residues. The V gene's germline CDR1 is SEHNR and CDR2 FQNEAQ (reference sequence). This chain's CDR3 is CASSLSGAGNQPQHF. CDR3 bases: TGTGCCAGCAGCTTAAGCGGGGCAGGCAATCAGCCCCAGCATTTT.

This clone was seen only once. The chain uses TRBV5-1 and TRBJ2-7; D ambiguous. The CDR3 has 17 residues. Germline loops: CDR1 SGHRS, CDR2 YFSETQ. The ends were cut back, 0 bases at V and 2 bases at J, with 18 bases in the middle. CDR3 nucleotide sequence: TGCGCCAGCAGCTTGGATCCGAGGTCAGCGACGCCCTACGAGCAGTACTTC. Translation gives CASSLDPRSATPYEQYF.

This clone was observed a single time. The chain joins TRBV5-1 to TRBJ2-5, with TRBD1 identical over 7 bases. The CDR3 contains 14 residues. J lost 4 bases, V lost 4 bases, and 7 bases had no gene match. The germline V gene has CDR1 SGHRS and CDR2 YFSETQ. The CDR3 loop is CASSPRAGGETQYF. CDR3 nucleotide sequence: TGCGCCAGCAGCCCCAGGGCAGGGGGAGAGACCCAGTACTTC.

The J gene is TRBJ1-1, the V gene TRBV11-2; tentatively, D is TRBD1 (6 bases). Germline V gene sequence: CDR1 SGHAT, CDR2 FQNNGV. Trimming removed 1 base at V and 6 bases at J, with 9 bases between. The CDR3 has 13 amino acids. CDR3 coding DNA: TGTGCCAGCAGCTTAGTAGGACAGCCTGAAGCTTTCTTT. Amino acid sequence: CASSLVGQPEAFF.

The chain links TRBV7-2 to TRBJ2-3; 11 bases agree with TRBD2. The length of the CDR3 is 18 residues. The V segment lost 3 bases and the J segment 2 bases; nucleotides outside the gene matches: 10. CDR1 and CDR2 from the germline V gene are SGHTA and FQGNSA. CDR3 nucleotide sequence: TGTGCCAGCAGCTTCGGACTAGCGGGCGAGGTTAACACAGATACGCAGTATTTT. Residues: CASSFGLAGEVNTDTQYF.

V and J are TRBV3-1 (or the pseudogene TRBV3-2) and TRBJ2-2; 11 positions match TRBD2. Germline V gives CDR1 LGHDT, CDR2 YNNKEL (reference sequence). This CDR3 spans 15 amino acids. Losses at the gene ends were 4 bases for V and 4 bases for J; bases not matched to a gene: 2. This chain's CDR3 is CASSRTSGSTGELFF. CDR3 DNA: TGTGCCAGCAGCCGAACTAGCGGGAGCACCGGGGAGCTGTTTTTT.

V usage is TRBV2 and J usage is TRBJ1-5; D ambiguous. The CDR3 is 13 amino acids. In germline, CDR1 is SNHLY, CDR2 FYNNEI. V was clipped by 1 base and J by 7 bases, with 8 bases between them. CDR3 sequence reads: CASSEDMRQPQHF. CDR3 sequence (DNA): TGTGCCAGCAGTGAAGATATGAGGCAGCCCCAGCATTTT.

This chain joins TRBV30 and TRBJ1-1, with 8 bases identical to TRBD1. J was trimmed by 10 bases and V by 2 bases; bases with no gene match: 9. Germline CDR1 and CDR2: GTSNPN and SVGIG (reference sequence). The CDR3 is 13 residues long. CDR3 sequence (DNA): TGTGCCTGGAGTCCCCAGGGGGCGACGGGAGCTTTCTTT. It is translated as CAWSPQGATGAFF.

The rearrangement uses TRBV28 and TRBJ1-1; the D is unclear. The CDR3 spans 13 residues. Germline V gives CDR1 MDHEN, CDR2 SYDVKM. V was pared by 6 bases and J by 1 base, with 9 bases between. CDR3 amino acids: CASSRPGNTEAFF. For the CDR3, the DNA is TGTGCCAGCAGCCGCCCCGGGAACACTGAAGCTTTCTTT.

V gene TRBV6-5 combines with J gene TRBJ1-1, with D possibly matching TRBD1 (6 bases). Trimming removed 6 bases from V and 5 bases from J, with 19 bases in between. Germline loops: CDR1 MNHEY, CDR2 SVGAGI. The CDR3 length is 15 residues. CDR3 coding DNA: TGTGCCAGCAGACAGGGTTCGACCCCATTGACTGAAGCTTTCTTT. It codes for CASRQGSTPLTEAFF.

The genes are TRBV7-9 and TRBJ2-3; D is ambiguous. V was pared by 5 bases and J by 5 bases, with 14 bases between. The CDR3 has 14 amino acids. From germline, CDR1 is SEHNR and CDR2 FQNEAQ (reference sequence). This CDR3 reads CASSPAVSGDTQYF. Here the CDR3 DNA reads TGTGCCAGCAGCCCCGCTGTGTCGGGAGATACGCAGTATTTT.

The genes are TRBV18 and TRBJ1-6; 7 nucleotides align to TRBD1. V lost 4 bases to trimming and J lost 5 bases; unmatched junction nucleotides: 2. Germline V gives CDR1 KGHSH, CDR2 LQKENI. The CDR3 consists of 14 residues. In DNA, the CDR3 is TGTGCCAGCTCACAGGGGACAGATAATTCACCCCTCCACTTT. As protein: CASSQGTDNSPLHF.

The chain is built from TRBV12-3 or TRBV12-4 and TRBJ1-2, with D maybe TRBD1 (6 bases). The V end lost 8 bases, the J end lost 6 bases, and 16 bases lay between the germline ends. This CDR3 spans 13 amino acids. CDR3 DNA: TGTGCCAGCGCCTTACAGGGAGCTAATGGCTACACCTTC. Its translation: CASALQGANGYTF.

The chain has TRBV3-1 (or the pseudogene TRBV3-2) and TRBJ1-6; the match to TRBD1 covers 9 bases. The CDR3 is 15 amino acids. In germline, CDR1 is LGHDT, CDR2 YNNKEL (reference sequence). J was trimmed by 9 bases and V by 5 bases; bases with no gene match: 8. CDR3 amino acids: CASSAGQGIGSPLHF. CDR3 coding DNA: TGTGCCAGCAGCGCGGGACAGGGTATAGGTTCACCCCTCCACTTT.

This chain links TRBV5-8 with TRBJ2-1, with D perhaps TRBD2 (6 bases). With 0 bases removed from V and 8 bases from J, the gap between germline ends came to 15 bases. Germline CDR1 is SGHTS and CDR2 is YDEGEE. The CDR3 contains 15 residues. Here the CDR3 DNA reads TGTGCCAGCAGCTTGGGGCTCAAGGAGGGCGATGAGCAGTTCTTC. It codes for CASSLGLKEGDEQFF.

This sequence joins TRBV12-3 or TRBV12-4 and TRBJ2-7; 8 nucleotides match TRBD2. The CDR3 totals 13 residues. CDR3 residues: CASGGGNLYEQYF. The DNA for the CDR3 is TGTGCATCCGGGGGGGGTAACCTCTACGAGCAGTACTTC.

The V gene is TRBV7-8, the J gene TRBJ1-1; TRBD1 agrees at 9 bases. CDR1 is SGHVS, CDR2 FQNEAQ, per germline. The trim removed 1 base at V and 7 bases at J, leaving 13 bases unmatched. There are 17 residues in the CDR3. DNA for the CDR3: TGTGCCAGCAGCTTAGGATACAGGGGGCGTCGGAGAGATGAAGCTTTCTTT. Its translation is CASSLGYRGRRRDEAFF. Full variable domain (outside the CDR3, taken from reference TRBV7-8 and TRBJ1-1): GAGVSQSPRYKVAKRGQDVALRCDPISGHVSLFWYQQALGQGPEFLTYFQNEAQLDKSGLPSDRFFAERPEGSVSTLKIQRTQQEDSAVYLCASSLGYRGRRRDEAFFGQGTRLTVV.

This clone was seen more than once but under ten times. This sequence joins TRBV30 and TRBJ1-5; no clear D gene. The CDR3 is 12 residues long. The ends were cut back, 2 bases at V and 4 bases at J, with 6 bases in the middle. Germline values: CDR1 GTSNPN, CDR2 SVGIG (reference sequence). CDR3 sequence reads: CAWSIPNQPQHF. The CDR3 DNA reads as TGTGCCTGGAGTATCCCGAATCAGCCCCAGCATTTT.

The chain links TRBV6-2 or TRBV6-3 to TRBJ2-1, with TRBD2 matching 7 bases. Germline V gives CDR1 MNHEY, CDR2 SVGEGT. The V gene end was trimmed by 2 bases and the J gene end by 9 bases; junction bases not matched to a gene: 10. The CDR3 loop spans 15 amino acids. CDR3: CASSYLGLGAGEQFF. The DNA for the CDR3 is TGTGCCAGCAGTTACCTAGGACTAGGGGCGGGTGAGCAGTTCTTC.

This chain links TRBV30 with TRBJ2-7; TRBD2 agrees at 9 bases. Losses at the gene ends were 1 base for V and 3 bases for J; bases not matched to a gene: 7. The CDR3 length is 15 residues. Germline CDR1 is GTSNPN and CDR2 is SVGIG (reference sequence). As DNA, the CDR3 is TGTGCCTGGAGTGCTGGGGTTAGCGGGAGCTACGAGCAGTACTTC. It translates to CAWSAGVSGSYEQYF.

The chain employs TRBV28 and TRBJ2-3, with D possibly being TRBD1 (6 bases). The CDR3 is 15 amino acids. Germline CDR1 reads MDHEN; CDR2 reads SYDVKM. V was pared by 6 bases and J by 4 bases, with 17 bases between. CDR3 residues: CASSLPLTGSDTQYF. The DNA of the CDR3 is TGTGCCAGCAGCTTGCCTCTCACAGGGTCAGATACGCAGTATTTT.

This clone was found a few times. The chain has TRBV2 and TRBJ1-2, with 7 positions matching TRBD1. The CDR3 totals 17 residues. V was clipped by 1 base and J by 6 bases; unmatched bases: 14. Germline V gene data show CDR1 as SNHLY and CDR2 as FYNNEI. The CDR3 DNA follows: TGTGCCAGCAGTGAAGTTGGCAGGGGGATCGTAGGAAATGGCTACACCTTC. It encodes CASSEVGRGIVGNGYTF.

This chain connects TRBV18 to TRBJ1-1; 7 bases fit TRBD1. The CDR3 contains 14 residues. Germline CDR1 KGHSH, CDR2 LQKENI. The V and J ends lost 3 bases and 4 bases, in that order; junction bases with no gene match: 5. The CDR3: CASSPSQGGTEAFF. CDR3 in DNA: TGTGCCAGCTCACCCTCTCAGGGGGGCACTGAAGCTTTCTTT. Combining the CDR3 with reference TRBV18 and TRBJ1-1 gives the whole variable domain NAGVMQNPRHLVRRRGQEARLRCSPMKGHSHVYWYRQLPEEGLKFMVYLQKENIIDESGMPKERFSAEFPKEGPSILRIQQVVRGDSAAYFCASSPSQGGTEAFFGQGTRLTVV.

V is TRBV19 and J is TRBJ2-1; 7 bases align to TRBD1. CDR1 is LNHDA and CDR2 is SQIVND in the germline V gene (reference sequence). The junction had 13 bases not matched to a gene; V was cut back by 9 bases and J by 5 bases. The CDR3 length is 15 residues. CDR3 region: CASLSTGRGHNEQFF. The CDR3 bases are TGTGCCAGCCTCTCGACGGGTAGGGGGCACAATGAGCAGTTCTTC.

The chain employs TRBV30 and TRBJ2-7, with TRBD2 matching over 7 bases. The CDR3 length is 13 residues. The trim removed 8 bases at V and 3 bases at J, leaving 10 bases unmatched. Germline V CDR1 and CDR2: GTSNPN, SVGIG (reference sequence). In DNA, the CDR3 is TGTGCCGCCCAACTAGCGCAGAACTACGAGCAGTACTTC. This encodes CAAQLAQNYEQYF.

A few counts support this clone. The same CDR3 also results from other DNA sequences found in this sample. The V call is TRBV28, the J call TRBJ2-7, with a weak D call TRBD2 (5 bases). Per germline, CDR1 MDHEN and CDR2 SYDVKM. The ends were cut back, 6 bases at V and 6 bases at J, with 12 bases in the middle. The CDR3 length is 12 residues. This CDR3 is CASSLTSSEQYF. DNA of the CDR3: TGTGCCAGCAGCCTTACTAGTTCCGAGCAGTACTTC.

The genes are TRBV5-5 and TRBJ2-5, with 7 bases fitting TRBD2. The CDR3 totals 15 residues. The germline V gene has CDR1 SGHKS and CDR2 YYEKEE (reference sequence). V lost 0 bases and J lost 1; bases outside the gene matches: 3. The CDR3: CASSLAASGQETQYF. The CDR3 nucleotides are TGTGCCAGCAGCTTGGCGGCTAGCGGCCAAGAGACCCAGTACTTC.

The gene calls are TRBV5-6 and TRBJ2-1, with a tentative D call TRBD1 (7 bases). The germline V and J ends were trimmed by 6 bases and 9 bases, with 25 bases remaining between them. This CDR3 region has 16 residues. Germline V gene data show CDR1 as SGHDT and CDR2 as YYEEEE. The CDR3 spells CASNQWQGGRQGEQFF. CDR3 bases: TGTGCCAGCAACCAGTGGCAGGGGGGTCGACAAGGTGAGCAGTTCTTC. The whole variable domain, remainder taken from reference TRBV5-6 and TRBJ2-1, is DAGVTQSPTHLIKTRGQQVTLRCSPKSGHDTVSWYQQALGQGPQFIFQYYEEEERQRGNFPDRFSGHQFPNYSSELNVNALLLGDSALYLCASNQWQGGRQGEQFFGPGTRLTVL.